Listed below are T cell receptor beta chains from one sample, sequenced in a study of blood T cell repertoires in COVID-19. The method was immunoSEQ multiplex PCR; TCRdb's version includes in-frame clones alone and lacks a portion of them. The sample carries about 260,000 clones, roughly 84% recorded once. The sequenced sample consisted of peripheral blood. Every receptor here comes from a woman in her forties who had recovered from COVID-19. CDR3s include the opening cysteine and the closing phenylalanine or tryptophan. A D gene is named only where the DNA matches it firmly. Clone size is stated in some rows and not others, as once, few, many or a class when expanded.

- TRBJ2-5 TRBV9 - TGTGCCAGCAGCGTAGACCCGGCCAGTAGGGGCCCGTACTTC CASSVDPASRGPYF
- TRBJ2-7 TRBV6-5 - TGTGCCAGCAGGGGGGGAAACTACGAGCAGTACTTC CASRGGNYEQYF
once TRBJ2-1 TRBV28 TRBD1 TGTGCCAGCAGTTTATCTGCCCTCCGGACAGGGCCCTACAATGAGCAGTTCTTC CASSLSALRTGPYNEQFF
once TRBJ2-1 TRBV4-1 TRBD2 TGCGCCAGCAGCCAAGGCTCACTAGCGGAGTCTTACAATGAGCAGTTCTTC CASSQGSLAESYNEQFF
- TRBJ2-1 TRBV5-1 TRBD2 TGCGCCAGCAGCTTAAGCGGGGGGCCCTACAATGAGCAGTTCTTC CASSLSGGPYNEQFF
few TRBJ1-6 TRBV5-1 - TGCGCCAGCAGCTTGGCTTCGGGACGAGGACTACCTGCCCTCCACTTT CASSLASGRGLPALHF
- TRBJ2-1 TRBV5-6 - TGTGCCAGCAGCCACCAGGGAAATAAGCAGTTCTTC CASSHQGNKQFF
- TRBJ1-2 TRBV5-1 TRBD1 TGCGCCAGCAGCCCCGGGACAGGGGTTGGCTACACCTTC CASSPGTGVGYTF
- TRBJ1-2 TRBV28 - TGTGCCAGCAGTTTATGGTCACCTCTAAACTATGGCTACACCTTC CASSLWSPLNYGYTF
- TRBJ2-2 TRBV11-3 - TGTGCCAGCACCCCAGGCGGGCGGTCCGGGGAGCTGTTTTTT CASTPGGRSGELFF
- TRBJ1-4 TRBV30 TRBD1 TGTGCCTGGAGTGATACCGGGACAGCTGAAAAACTGTTTTTT CAWSDTGTAEKLFF
- TRBJ2-3 TRBV5-5 - TGTGCCAGCAGCTTGGATTTGAGGGGGACAGATACGCAGTATTTT CASSLDLRGTDTQYF
- TRBJ1-2 TRBV10-3 TRBD1 TGTGCCATCAGCTCTACAGGGGCCTATGGCTACACCTTC CAISSTGAYGYTF
- TRBJ1-2 TRBV28 TRBD1 TGTGCCAGCAGTTCGGGGACAGTCCTGAACTATGGCTACACCTTC CASSSGTVLNYGYTF
- TRBJ1-5 TRBV2 - TGTGCCAGCAATCACTGGAGCAATCAGCCCCAGCATTTT CASNHWSNQPQHF
- TRBJ1-1 TRBV3-1/TRBV3-2 TRBD1 TGTGCCAGCAGCCAGACTTTGGGGGACAGTGAAGCTTTCTTT CASSQTLGDSEAFF
- TRBJ2-7 TRBV3-1/TRBV3-2 - TGTGCCAGCAGTAGGGGGGGCTACGAGCAGTACTTC CASSRGGYEQYF
- TRBJ1-2 TRBV28 - TGTGCCAGCAGTTTATCAAATTGGGGGGGGTATGGCTACACCTTC CASSLSNWGGYGYTF
- TRBJ1-2 TRBV2 - TGTGCCAGCAGCAGGGGAGAACAAGAGCGAGGCTACACCTTC CASSRGEQERGYTF
once TRBJ2-4 TRBV28 TRBD2 TGTGCCAGCAGTACCGGGGGGGCGGAGGCCAAAAACATTCAGTACTTC CASSTGGAEAKNIQYF
- TRBJ2-1 TRBV6-5 TRBD1 TGTGCCAGCAGGTATACCGGGACAGACTACAATGAGCAGTTCTTC CASRYTGTDYNEQFF
- TRBJ1-4 TRBV9 - TGTGCCAGCAGCGCCCAGGCCAAGGATGAAAAACTGTTTTTT CASSAQAKDEKLFF
- TRBJ1-2 TRBV4-1 TRBD1 TGCGCCAGCAGCCGTGGACAGGGGGCGGTATATGGCTACACCTTC CASSRGQGAVYGYTF
- TRBJ2-1 TRBV6-5 TRBD2 TGTGCCAGCAGTTACTCCCAGCGGGGGGGGGACAATGAGCAGTTCTTC CASSYSQRGGDNEQFF
- TRBJ1-1 TRBV9 - TGTGCCAGCAGCGTTGGAGGGGACACTGAAGCTTTCTTT CASSVGGDTEAFF
- TRBJ2-3 TRBV27 - TGTGCCAGCAGTTTCGGACTGAGCACAGATACGCAGTATTTT CASSFGLSTDTQYF
- TRBJ1-5 TRBV3-1/TRBV3-2 - TGTGCCAGCAGCCAAGACCTCTTTAATCAGCCCCAGCATTTT CASSQDLFNQPQHF
- TRBJ2-1 TRBV15 - TGTGCCACCAGCAGAGATCCACCCTCGCGGACAAATTGGGACAATGAGCAGTTCTTC CATSRDPPSRTNWDNEQFF
once TRBJ2-3 TRBV19 - TGTGCCAGTACCCCGGGGCCGACAGGCCACACAGATACGCAGTATTTT CASTPGPTGHTDTQYF
- TRBJ2-2 TRBV30 TRBD1 TGTGCCTGGAGTGTCGCGGACAGGGAGATAGGGGAGCTGTTTTTT CAWSVADREIGELFF
- TRBJ1-2 TRBV28 - TGTGCCAGCAGTGACGGGAGGAGCAACTATGGCTACACCTTC CASSDGRSNYGYTF
- TRBJ1-1 TRBV7-9 - TGTGCCAGCAGCCCCCGGGCTGAAGCTTTCTTT CASSPRAEAFF
- TRBJ1-3 TRBV5-1 - TGCGCCAGCAGCTTGGGACATGTTCGCTCTGGAAACACCATATATTTT CASSLGHVRSGNTIYF
- TRBJ1-6 TRBV7-9 - TGTGCCAGCAGCTCACCCCCCGGGGGGCCCCTAAATTCACCCCTCCACTTT CASSSPPGGPLNSPLHF
once TRBJ1-5 TRBV2 TRBD1 TGTGCCAGCAGGCAGGGGGGATCGGCCCAGCATTTT CASRQGGSAQHF
- TRBJ2-7 TRBV7-9 - TGTGCCAGCAGCCCACCGACTCAGGAGCAGTACTTC CASSPPTQEQYF
- TRBJ1-5 TRBV2 - TGTGCCAGCAGTGGGAGGACAGTTTCTCAGCCCCAGCATTTT CASSGRTVSQPQHF
- TRBJ2-7 TRBV19 - TGTGCCAGTAGTATAGATCAGGGAACGCTGTACGAGCAGTACTTC CASSIDQGTLYEQYF
- TRBJ1-5 TRBV5-6 - TGTGCCAGCAGCTTGGGGACAGTCAAAAATCAGCCCCAGCATTTT CASSLGTVKNQPQHF
- TRBJ2-5 TRBV28 TRBD2 TGTGCCAGCAGTTTAACTAGCGGGGGGCTCGGGGAGACCCAGTACTTC CASSLTSGGLGETQYF
- TRBJ2-1 TRBV6-1 - TGTGCCAGCAGTGAGGTTGAGGGTACCCAGTTCTTC CASSEVEGTQFF
- TRBJ2-2 TRBV5-5 TRBD1 TGTGCCAGCAGCACCAGGGGGAATTCGAACACCGGGGAGCTGTTTTTT CASSTRGNSNTGELFF
- TRBJ1-1 TRBV18 TRBD1 TGTGCCAGCTCACCACCTCACCCTCGACAGGGACTCACTGAAGCTTTCTTT CASSPPHPRQGLTEAFF
- TRBJ1-4 TRBV28 - TGTGCCAGCAGTTATTCGGGAGGGTTTGCAACTAATGAAAAACTGTTTTTT CASSYSGGFATNEKLFF
- TRBJ2-2 TRBV2 TRBD2 TGTGCCAGCGGTTTGGCAGCGGGGGGGCGCGGCGGGGAGCTGTTTTTT CASGLAAGGRGGELFF
few TRBJ2-1 TRBV3-1/TRBV3-2 - TGTGCCAGCAGCCAATATCGGGGGAGGGAGCAGTTCTTC CASSQYRGREQFF
- TRBJ2-1 TRBV11-3 - TGTGCCAGCAGCTTAGTTGGGGGGGCTCATGAGCAGTTCTTC CASSLVGGAHEQFF
- TRBJ1-4 TRBV7-8 TRBD1 TGTGCCAGCAGCTACGAAAGGGGGCGGTATGAAAAACTGTTTTTT CASSYERGRYEKLFF
- TRBJ2-7 TRBV28 - TGTGCCAGCAGTCCCCTTCCGGGTTTCTCTAACTCCTACGAGCAGTACTTC CASSPLPGFSNSYEQYF
once TRBJ2-3 TRBV13 TRBD1 TGTGCCAGCCGCCAGGCGGGACAGGGGCTGGGGGATACGCAGTATTTT CASRQAGQGLGDTQYF
- TRBJ2-7 TRBV19 TRBD1 TGTGCCAGTAGTATGCCGGGACAGGGGTACGAGCAGTACTTC CASSMPGQGYEQYF
- TRBJ2-7 TRBV2 TRBD1 TGTGCCAGCAGTGATGTGGGACAGATATTCTCCTACGAGCAGTACTTC CASSDVGQIFSYEQYF
- TRBJ2-7 TRBV28 - TGTGCCAGCAGTCCCACCGACAAGGCCCGCTCCTACGAGCAGTACTTC CASSPTDKARSYEQYF
- TRBJ1-1 TRBV27 TRBD1 TGTGCCAGCAGTCTTCAGACAGGGGCAGCGGGAACTGAAGCTTTCTTT CASSLQTGAAGTEAFF
- TRBJ2-7 TRBV15 - TGTGCCACCAGCAGAGACCCCAGGGCCTACGAGCAGTACTTC CATSRDPRAYEQYF
once TRBJ2-5 TRBV5-1 - TGCGCCAGCAGCAGGTTACAGCAGAAAGAGACCCAGTACTTC CASSRLQQKETQYF
- TRBJ2-5 TRBV6-5 - TGTGCCAGCAGTTTGGGGCAGCCTACTTACCTGGAGACCCAGTACTTC CASSLGQPTYLETQYF
- TRBJ2-3 TRBV6-5 TRBD1 TGTGCCAGCAAGAGTGGGACAGGGGGGAAAGATACGCAGTATTTT CASKSGTGGKDTQYF
- TRBJ1-1 TRBV5-6 - TGTGCCAGCAGCTCTATCACTGAAGCTTTCTTT CASSSITEAFF